These 30 T cell receptor beta chains share one sample of origin, sequenced in a study of T cells in women clearing cervical HPV infection. Libraries were prepared by immunoSEQ multiplex PCR; TCRdb keeps only in-frame clonotypes and omits some of them. The sample table includes some 39,000 clones. Sequences were obtained from blood buffy coat. These receptors originate from a woman between 18 and 69 years old with a cervical HPV16 infection that either progressed to CIN3+ or cleared (not recorded which).

The DNA read from the CDR3 is TGTGCCAGTAGTATGGGGACAGAGAATCAGCCC. Residues: CASSMGTENQP. From start to end, the CDR3 is CASSMGTENQPQHF. V usage is TRBV19 and J usage is TRBJ1-5; TRBD1 matches at 7 bases. The read ends 3 residues shy of where the CDR3 ends; the end is completed using the germline J gene. The CDR3 loop spans 14 amino acids. Germline V gene data show CDR1 as LNHDA and CDR2 as SQIVND (reference sequence). The V and J ends lost 3 bases and 4 bases, in that order; junction bases with no gene match: 3.

With respect to this clone: With the read ending 3 residues before the CDR3 end, the germline J gene is used to fill in that end. The chain is built from TRBV7-9 and TRBJ2-7; D is unclear. Germline CDR1 is SEHNR and CDR2 is FQNEAQ (reference sequence). The V end lost 3 bases, the J end lost 6 bases, and 9 bases lay between the germline ends. The CDR3 length is 12 residues. CDR3 DNA, as far as it was read: TGTGCCAGCAGCTTCACTAAAGTCGAG. This translates into CASSFTKVE. From start to end, the CDR3 is CASSFTKVEQYF.

About this clone itself: Read sequence stops 3 residues before the CDR3 end, and the germline J gene provides the missing end. The gene calls are TRBV19 and TRBJ2-1; TRBD2 matches 15 bases. Germline V gives CDR1 LNHDA, CDR2 SQIVND (reference sequence). V shed 6 bases, J shed 1 base, and the junction held 13 bases outside the gene matches. The CDR3 runs 20 residues. CDR3 loop: CASSLLIGLAGGSSYNEQFF. Partial CDR3 DNA: TGTGCCAGTAGCCTTCTAATCGGACTAGCGGGAGGGTCTTCCTACAATGAG.

With respect to this clone: The missing CDR3 end, 3 residues past where the read stops, is filled in from the germline J gene. The chain combines TRBV11-2 with TRBJ2-5; a possible D gene is TRBD1 (6 bases). Trimming removed 3 bases from V and 1 base from J, with 9 bases in between. Germline V gene sequence: CDR1 SGHAT, CDR2 FQNNGV. The CDR3 loop spans 14 amino acids. The CDR3 region is CASSFTRGQETQYF. The CDR3 DNA, read in part, is TGTGCCAGCAGCTTTACCAGGGGCCAAGAGACC.

As for this clone: The CDR3 is cut off 3 residues early in the read; its end comes from the germline J gene. This chain connects TRBV29-1 to TRBJ2-7; TRBD1 matches 8 bases. This CDR3 spans 14 amino acids. CDR1 is SQVTM, CDR2 ANQGSEA, per germline. V dropped 8 bases and J dropped 0; count of bases not matched to a gene: 9. The covered CDR3 bases are TGCAGCTGTCGTGGGACAGGAAACTCCTACGAG. The encoded protein is CSCRGTGNSYE. The entire CDR3 is CSCRGTGNSYEQYF.

Remarks on this clone: The read falls 3 residues short of the CDR3 end, and the missing part is taken from the germline J gene. The chain carries TRBV19 and TRBJ2-1; TRBD2 matches 8 bases. Germline-derived CDR1 and CDR2 are LNHDA and SQIVND (reference sequence). With V trimmed by 6 bases and J by 9 bases, 19 bases remained unmatched. The CDR3 has 17 residues. The sequenced part of the CDR3 DNA is TGTGCCAGTAGACCCACCCCCCGACTCGCCGCGGGGGGTGAG. Translated: CASRPTPRLAAGGE. The entire CDR3 is CASRPTPRLAAGGEQFF.

To note about this clone: The read ends 3 residues early relative to the CDR3; the germline J gene fills the gap. The chain uses TRBV7-6 and TRBJ1-3, with 10 bases aligning to TRBD1. CDR3 length equals 18 residues. V lost 3 bases and J lost 4; bases outside the gene matches: 12. Germline CDR1 reads SGHVS; CDR2 reads FNYEAQ. This CDR3 reads CASSFGTGVLRGGNTIYF. Partial CDR3 DNA: TGTGCCAGCAGCTTCGGGACAGGGGTGCTCCGAGGGGGAAACACC.

Regarding this clone: The read is 3 residues too short to cover the CDR3 end, so that end is filled in from the germline J gene. The chain couples TRBV20-1 to TRBJ2-7; the D gene is possibly TRBD2 (6 bases). The CDR3 totals 15 residues. Trimming pared 0 bases from V and 6 bases from J, leaving 18 bases between. Germline CDR1 is DFQATT and CDR2 is SNEGSKA (reference sequence). This CDR3 reads CSARDEASANLEQYF. The sequenced CDR3 bases are TGCAGTGCTAGAGATGAGGCTAGCGCAAACCTCGAG.

The DNA read from the CDR3 is TGTGCCAGCAGCGCTGGGACAGACAATGAG. Residues: CASSAGTDNE. The CDR3 as a whole reads CASSAGTDNEQFF. The genes are TRBV5-4 and TRBJ2-1; 7 bases map to TRBD1. The CDR3 extends 3 residues past the end of the read, so its final part is completed from the germline J gene. V was clipped by 4 bases and J by 5 bases; unmatched bases: 3. This CDR3 has 13 residues. CDR1 and CDR2 (germline): SGHNT, YYREEE (reference sequence). Full variable domain (outside the CDR3, taken from reference TRBV5-4 and TRBJ2-1): ETGVTQSPTHLIKTRGQQVTLRCSSQSGHNTVSWYQQALGQGPQFIFQYYREEENGRGNFPPRFSGLQFPNYSSELNVNALELDDSALYLCASSAGTDNEQFFGPGTRLTVL.

With regard to this clone: The CDR3 goes on 3 residues after the read ends, and that part is filled in from the germline J gene. The chain uses TRBV28 and TRBJ2-7, with 9 bases fitting TRBD1. The V gene end was trimmed by 5 bases and the J gene end by 2 bases; junction bases not matched to a gene: 4. CDR1 is MDHEN and CDR2 is SYDVKM in the germline V gene. CDR3 length equals 14 residues. The CDR3 sequence: CASSLGTGPYEQYF. The CDR3 bases that were read are TGTGCCAGCAGTCTGGGGACAGGGCCCTACGAG.

Comments on this clone: The CDR3 extends 3 residues past the end of the read, so its final part is completed from the germline J gene. The chain is built from TRBV18 and TRBJ2-7; tentative D call: TRBD1 (6 bases). CDR1 is KGHSH, CDR2 LQKENI, per germline. V lost 3 bases, J lost 5 bases, and 8 bases lay in between. The CDR3 consists of 12 residues. The DNA read from the CDR3 is TGTGCCAGCTCACCGCAGGGGAACGAG. Translated, it gives CASSPQGNE. The full CDR3 sequence reads CASSPQGNEQYF.

With respect to this clone: The CDR3 end falls 3 residues outside the read, so it is completed with the germline J gene. The chain combines TRBV7-2 with TRBJ2-7; D perhaps matches TRBD2 (5 bases). Germline CDR1 and CDR2: SGHTA and FQGNSA. The V gene lost 7 bases and the J gene lost 0 bases, with 13 bases spanning the gap. The CDR3 is made up of 14 amino acids. The CDR3 loop is CASTITGVSYEQYF. The DNA read from the CDR3 is TGTGCCAGCACCATAACCGGGGTCTCCTACGAG.

For this clone: The read falls 3 residues short of the CDR3 end, and the missing part is taken from the germline J gene. V is TRBV2 and J is TRBJ2-5, with 15 bases identical to TRBD2. Losses at the gene ends were 3 bases for V and 7 bases for J; bases not matched to a gene: 6. The CDR3 spans 16 residues. Germline V lookup: CDR1 SNHLY, CDR2 FYNNEI. CDR3 in amino acids: CASSDGLAGGIGTQYF. Partial CDR3 DNA: TGTGCCAGCAGTGACGGACTAGCGGGAGGGATAGGGACC.

A word on this clone: Sequencing ends 3 residues short of the CDR3 end; the germline J gene provides the rest. The rearrangement links TRBV11-2 to TRBJ2-7; no clear D gene. The CDR3 is 14 amino acids. V dropped 1 base and J dropped 5 bases, with 12 bases sitting between them. Germline assignment: CDR1 SGHAT and CDR2 FQNNGV. The DNA read from the CDR3 is TGTGCCAGCAGCTTAGTAAGGGTTTCTGACGAG. It codes for CASSLVRVSDE. The entire CDR3 sequence reads CASSLVRVSDEQYF. Supplemented by reference TRBV11-2 and TRBJ2-7, the full variable domain reads EAGVAQSPRYKIIEKRQSVAFWCNPISGHATLYWYQQILGQGPKLLIQFQNNGVVDDSQLPKDRFSAERLKGVDSTLKIQPAKLEDSAVYLCASSLVRVSDEQYFGPGTRLTVT.

Worth noting for this clone: The observed sequence ends 3 residues before the CDR3 terminus, with the missing tail filled in from the germline J gene. The rearrangement links TRBV20-1 to TRBJ2-1; 8 positions agree with TRBD2. This CDR3 is 14 amino acids long. V dropped 7 bases and J dropped 4; count of bases not matched to a gene: 9. CDR1 is DFQATT and CDR2 is SNEGSKA in the germline V gene (reference sequence). CDR3 in amino acids: CSGRPPSGYNEQFF. The covered CDR3 bases are TGCAGTGGCAGGCCGCCTAGCGGGTACAATGAG.

Turning to this clone: The read stops 3 residues short of the end of the CDR3; the missing end is completed from the germline J gene. This sequence joins TRBV18 and TRBJ2-7, with TRBD1 identical over 7 bases. Germline V lookup: CDR1 KGHSH, CDR2 LQKENI. There are 15 residues in the CDR3. V trimming: 4 bases; J trimming: 4 bases; junction bases outside the gene matches: 10. The CDR3 is CASSLTGTDGYEQYF. Partial CDR3 DNA: TGTGCCAGCTCACTTACCGGGACAGACGGTTACGAG.

On this clone itself: The missing CDR3 end, 3 residues past where the read stops, is filled in from the germline J gene. The chain has TRBV6-2 or TRBV6-3 and TRBJ2-2; tentative D call: TRBD1 (6 bases). V shed 4 bases and J shed 4 bases, with 19 bases lying between them. This CDR3 has 17 residues. Germline values: CDR1 MNHEY, CDR2 SVGEGT. The CDR3: CASSSPTLTGLTGELFF. CDR3 bases read: TGTGCCAGCAGTTCCCCGACCCTCACAGGGCTCACCGGGGAG.

Partial CDR3 DNA: TGTGCCAGCAGCCCCGGGGGGTTCTCCTACAATGAG. Translating it yields CASSPGGFSYNE. From start to end, the CDR3 is CASSPGGFSYNEQFF. The rearrangement links TRBV7-3 to TRBJ2-1, with 7 bases that match TRBD2. The read gets to within 3 residues of the CDR3 end, and the germline J gene fills in the rest. The CDR3 sequence is 15 residues long. Unmatched junction bases numbered 4, after V lost 5 bases and J lost 0 bases. Germline V CDR1 and CDR2: SGHTA, FQGTGA.

As regards this clone: The observed sequence ends 3 residues before the CDR3 terminus, with the missing tail filled in from the germline J gene. This sequence joins TRBV20-1 and TRBJ1-2; 7 bases line up with TRBD1. Germline trimming cut 0 bases from V and 7 bases from J; bases unmatched to any gene: 11. The germline V gene has CDR1 DFQATT and CDR2 SNEGSKA (reference sequence). The CDR3 covers 15 residues. The CDR3 region is CSARDEGALFSGYTF. Incomplete CDR3 DNA: TGCAGTGCTAGAGATGAGGGGGCGCTGTTTAGTGGC.

About this clone: Read sequence stops 3 residues before the CDR3 end, and the germline J gene provides the missing end. V gene TRBV30 combines with J gene TRBJ1-2; possible D gene TRBD1, 5 bases. Per germline, CDR1 GTSNPN and CDR2 SVGIG (reference sequence). V was clipped by 0 bases and J by 2 bases, with 13 bases between them. There are 15 residues in the CDR3. CDR3 amino acids: CAWSVGLGGNYGYTF. CDR3 DNA (partial): TGTGCCTGGAGTGTAGGCCTGGGGGGGAACTATGGC.

On this clone: The read stops 3 residues short of the end of the CDR3; the missing end is completed from the germline J gene. The chain combines TRBV19 with TRBJ1-3; 7 bases are a match to TRBD1. Unmatched junction bases numbered 14, after V lost 3 bases and J lost 0 bases. This CDR3 has 19 residues. The V gene's germline CDR1 is LNHDA and CDR2 SQIVND (reference sequence). This chain's CDR3 is CASSIREDRPLSSGNTIYF. CDR3 bases read: TGTGCCAGTAGTATTAGGGAGGACAGGCCGTTAAGCTCTGGAAACACC. Combining the CDR3 with reference TRBV19 and TRBJ1-3 gives the whole variable domain DGGITQSPKYLFRKEGQNVTLSCEQNLNHDAMYWYRQDPGQGLRLIYYSQIVNDFQKGDIAEGYSVSREKKESFPLTVTSAQKNPTAFYLCASSIREDRPLSSGNTIYFGEGSWLTVV.

The CDR3 sequence: CASSDRDIGDTQYF. Incomplete CDR3 DNA: TGTGCCAGCAGTGATCGGGACATCGGAGATACG. The V call is TRBV6-1, the J call TRBJ2-3, with a tentative D call TRBD1 (6 bases). With the read ending 3 residues before the CDR3 end, the germline J gene is used to fill in that end. The germline gives CDR1 MNHNS, CDR2 SASEGT. V lost 3 bases and J lost 5, with 12 bases in between. This CDR3 is 14 amino acids long.

Details on this clone: The read comes to an end 3 residues before the CDR3 does, leaving the germline J gene to fill in the end. The chain joins TRBV2 to TRBJ1-2, with D tentatively TRBD1 (6 bases). The CDR3 length is 13 residues. Per the germline V gene, CDR1 is SNHLY and CDR2 is FYNNEI. CDR3 loop: CASRRTGLGGYTF. CDR3 DNA, as far as it was read: TGTGCCAGCAGACGTACAGGGCTAGGCGGC.

About this clone itself: Read data end 3 residues before the CDR3 end; the end is taken from the germline J gene. This chain links TRBV30 with TRBJ1-3, with TRBD1 matching 9 bases. Germline CDR1 is GTSNPN and CDR2 is SVGIG (reference sequence). The CDR3 has 16 residues. J lost 4 bases, V lost 2 bases, and 9 bases had no gene match. CDR3 region: CAWSRPGTGNGNTIYF. The covered CDR3 bases are TGTGCCTGGAGTCGTCCCGGGACAGGGAACGGAAACACC.

For this clone: From the germline J gene comes the end of the CDR3, since the read stops 3 residues before it. The chain recombines TRBV7-8 with TRBJ2-2; no firm D call. The germline V gene has CDR1 SGHVS and CDR2 FQNEAQ. Trimming removed 5 bases from V and 8 bases from J, with 12 bases in between. The CDR3 covers 13 residues. CDR3 region: CASSRSPGGELFF. The CDR3 bases that were read are TGTGCCAGCAGCCGTTCCCCGGGTGGGGAG.

In regard to this clone: The read finishes 3 residues shy of the CDR3 end, and the germline J gene is used to complete it. V and J are TRBV6-2 or TRBV6-3 and TRBJ2-5; 8 nucleotides align to TRBD1. In germline, CDR1 is MNHEY, CDR2 SVGEGT. Trimming removed 6 bases from V and 3 bases from J; junction bases left unmatched: 9. This CDR3 is 15 amino acids long. The CDR3 bases that were read are TGTGCCAGCAGCCGCTACTCGACAGGGGAAGAGACC. Protein: CASSRYSTGEET. The whole CDR3 region reads CASSRYSTGEETQYF.

A word on this clone: The CDR3 is cut off 3 residues early in the read; its end comes from the germline J gene. The gene calls are TRBV7-9 and TRBJ1-2, with D tentatively TRBD1 (6 bases). The ends were cut back, 7 bases at V and 6 bases at J, with 15 bases in the middle. Looked up from germline, CDR1 is SEHNR and CDR2 is FQNEAQ (reference sequence). This CDR3 region has 13 residues. The CDR3: CASITDRTDGYTF. The sequenced CDR3 bases are TGTGCCAGCATCACCGACAGGACTGATGGC.

As regards this clone: The read gets to within 3 residues of the CDR3 end, and the germline J gene fills in the rest. V usage is TRBV4-1 and J usage is TRBJ2-7, with D maybe TRBD1 (5 bases). Germline CDR1 reads MGHRA; CDR2 reads YSYEKL. V was cut by 0 bases and J by 1 base, with 13 bases left in between. This CDR3 is 16 amino acids long. The CDR3 region is CASSQEETDYSYEQYF. The covered CDR3 bases are TGCGCCAGCAGCCAAGAAGAGACAGATTATTCCTACGAG.

As for this clone: The missing CDR3 end, 3 residues past where the read stops, is filled in from the germline J gene. This chain connects TRBV7-9 to TRBJ2-5, with 8 bases aligning to TRBD1. V lost 4 bases, J lost 4 bases, and 8 bases stayed unmatched. Germline assignment: CDR1 SEHNR and CDR2 FQNEAQ (reference sequence). This CDR3 is built from 15 residues. CDR3 in amino acids: CASSSRLGTGETQYF. The DNA read from the CDR3 is TGTGCCAGCAGCTCCCGACTGGGGACAGGAGAGACC.

About this clone: The missing CDR3 end, 3 residues past where the read stops, is filled in from the germline J gene. The chain uses TRBV19 and TRBJ2-7, with 11 bases aligning to TRBD2. CDR3 size: 16 residues. With 6 bases clipped from V and 2 bases from J, the junction kept 9 bases outside the gene matches. In germline, CDR1 is LNHDA, CDR2 SQIVND (reference sequence). CDR3 DNA (partial): TGTGCCAGTAGAAAAACCGGGACTAGCGGTCCCTACGAG. It is translated as CASRKTGTSGPYE. The entire CDR3 is CASRKTGTSGPYEQYF.